This T cell receptor (beta chain) appears in the sequencing data of a study of blood T cell repertoires in COVID-19. About the study: Acute and convalescent COVID-19 specimens originated in the United States, Italy and Spain. T cells, B-cell-depleted T cells, or PBMCs provided the cDNA or gDNA that served as material.

In the authors' workflow: It was from reference gene primer amplification that nucleated cell counts were estimated. Method: immunoSEQ multiplex PCR; TCRdb's copy keeps in-frame clones and lacks some. V, J and clone size derive from that table, while D and trimming were established from the DNA sequence. The data show some 150,000 clones, approximately 84% seen once. The CDR3 length is 14 residues. V was clipped by 4 bases and J by 6 bases; unmatched bases: 9. The germline V gene has CDR1 SGHDT and CDR2 YYEEEE. The source is a man in his forties with acute or convalescent COVID-19. Sequenced: peripheral blood. The gene calls are TRBV5-6 and TRBJ2-7; TRBD1 agrees at 8 bases. As DNA, the CDR3 is TGTGCCAGCAGCCTACCAGGGGGCAAGGGCGAGCAGTACTTC. This sequence encodes CASSLPGGKGEQYF.